The entry that follows covers one T cell receptor (beta chain) sequence. This specimen comes from a study of blood T cell repertoires in COVID-19. Overall study: Samples of COVID-19 (acute and convalescent) were obtained from the United States, Italy and Spain.

This CDR3 is 16 amino acids long. Germline CDR1 MDHEN, CDR2 SYDVKM. Trimming cost V 4 bases and J 4 bases; bases outside gene matches: 7. Original handling: Reference gene primer amplification gave nucleated cell count estimates. Profiling relied on immunoSEQ multiplex PCR, and the TCRdb table lists in-frame clones only, not all of them. Clonal size and the V and J genes are those of that table, whereas D and trimming came from the DNA. The table records some 26,000 clones, about 80% of them present only once. This chain joins TRBV28 and TRBJ2-1; 10 bases fit TRBD1. The TCR sequence derives from an elderly man with active or convalescent COVID-19. Sequenced: peripheral blood. This chain's CDR3 is CASSSTGGGGYNEQFF. The CDR3 coding sequence is TGTGCCAGCAGTTCGACAGGGGGCGGGGGGTACAATGAGCAGTTCTTC.